What follows describes a single TCR beta chain. TCRdb reprocessed the 5' RACE reads via MiXCR and lists one record per CDR3 protein. Of 34,000 or so distinct CDR3 sequences in the sample, 9% were seen once. The source of the sample is a study of early T cells in non-severe SARS-CoV-2 infection. About the research overall: Sequencing of bulk RNA from unsorted whole blood was done, without chain pairing.

The TCR sequence derives from an adult who was a healthcare worker with PCR-confirmed SARS-CoV-2 infection or an uninfected control (not recorded which). Specimen: whole blood.

Here the CDR3 DNA reads TGTGCCAGCAGCTTAAGGGACAGGATTGAGCAGTTCTTC. It specifies CASSLRDRIEQFF. V and J are TRBV11-1 and TRBJ2-1; 8 bases line up with TRBD1. The germline CDR1 and CDR2 sequences are SGHAT and FQDESV (reference sequence). The CDR3 covers 13 residues. J gave up 9 bases and V 2 bases, and 3 bases lay outside the gene matches.